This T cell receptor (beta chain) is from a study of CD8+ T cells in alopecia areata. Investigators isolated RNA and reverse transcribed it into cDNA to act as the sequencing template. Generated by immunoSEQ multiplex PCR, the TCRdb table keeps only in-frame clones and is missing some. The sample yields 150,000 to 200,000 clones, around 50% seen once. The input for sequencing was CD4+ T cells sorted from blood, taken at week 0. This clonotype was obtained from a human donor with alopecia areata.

This chain's CDR3 is CASSPREGSYGYTF. Here the CDR3 DNA reads TGCGCCAGCAGCCCTAGGGAAGGGTCCTATGGCTACACCTTC. The rearrangement joins TRBV4-1 to TRBJ1-2, with D hard to call. This CDR3 is 14 amino acids long. The V gene lost 4 bases and the J gene lost 4 bases, with 13 bases spanning the gap. Per the germline V gene, CDR1 is MGHRA and CDR2 is YSYEKL.